Listed below are T cell receptor beta chains from one sample, sequenced in a study of T cells after posttransplantation cyclophosphamide. Clones were read by immunoSEQ multiplex PCR, and TCRdb kept only the in-frame ones, dropping some. Observed are hundreds of clones, no singletons, with the top ten taking about 23%. The specimen comprised PBMCs, sampled after allogeneic stem cell transplant with posttransplant cyclophosphamide. The receptors stem from a male patient aged 25 to 39 who received an allogeneic stem cell transplant from a related donor, was CMV-positive, and had no GVHD. Some T cells here may be from the graft donor. Both conserved end residues are part of each CDR3.

TRBV13 | CASSSFTGSNSPLHF
TRBV7-9 | CASTYPGQGMNTEAFF
TRBV29-1 | CSVERRQGLRGYNEQFF
TRBV6-1 | CASSLGGVAEAFF
TRBV12-3/TRBV12-4 | CASSSGGTRTEAFF
TRBV7-9 | CASSSRGNEQFF
TRBV11-2 | CASSPGPLRGEQFF
TRBV2 | CASSEGLGTGSYEQYF
TRBV7-9 | CASSLPVSFNYGYTF
TRBV9 | CASSVSSGVDTQYF
TRBV6-1 | CASRPSGRLYEQYF
TRBV18 | CASSPAYSGNTIYF
TRBV15 | CATSRGMDGGEYNSPLHF
TRBV7-2 | CASSQGGRYEKLFF
TRBV2 | CASSYRQGPYEQYF
TRBV12-3/TRBV12-4 | CASSLNRANTEAFF
TRBV12-3/TRBV12-4 | CASSSDRGQYEQYF
TRBV30 | CAWRDRGSEKLFF
TRBV19 | CASSAGGEGNQPQHF
TRBV7-9 | CASSPAAGLNEKLFF
TRBV19 | CATSAGVETQYF
TRBV5-1 | CASTYRENEQFF
TRBV19 | CASSISWTPATNEKLFF
TRBV19 | CASSIEARQGIPEAFF